The entry below gives a single T cell receptor beta chain sequence along with its context. After extraction with the RNeasy kit, roughly 0.45 to 1 ug of the RNA was reverse transcribed using random hexamers. Amplification of TCR beta CDR3 by immunoSEQ multiplex PCR spanned 54 Vbeta and 13 Jbeta. TCRdb called the immunoSEQ multiplex PCR reads again in MiXCR, with one record for every CDR3 protein. The table records roughly 200,000 distinct CDR3 sequences, 85% to 95% of them present only once. Germline-derived CDR1 and CDR2 are SQVTM and ANQGSEA. The V end lost 4 bases, the J end lost 2 bases, and 9 bases lay between the germline ends. The CDR3 has 13 residues. This sample is part of a study of CD8 T cells in Susac syndrome. Sequencing of TCR beta was undertaken in CD8+ and CD4+ T cells derived from blood.

J is TRBJ1-5 and V is TRBV29-1; tentative D call: TRBD1 (6 bases). Sequences were obtained from CD4+ T cells from PBMCs. The sequence was obtained from a human donor in good health. DNA of the CDR3: TGCAGCGTTGCAGGGGCTCGCAATCAGCCCCAGCATTTT. Translating gives CSVAGARNQPQHF. Drawing the rest from reference TRBV29-1 and TRBJ1-5, the complete variable domain is SAVISQKPSRDICQRGTSLTIQCQVDSQVTMMFWYRQQPGQSLTLIATANQGSEATYESGFVIDKFPISRPNLTFSTLTVSNMSPEDSSIYLCSVAGARNQPQHFGDGTRLSIL.